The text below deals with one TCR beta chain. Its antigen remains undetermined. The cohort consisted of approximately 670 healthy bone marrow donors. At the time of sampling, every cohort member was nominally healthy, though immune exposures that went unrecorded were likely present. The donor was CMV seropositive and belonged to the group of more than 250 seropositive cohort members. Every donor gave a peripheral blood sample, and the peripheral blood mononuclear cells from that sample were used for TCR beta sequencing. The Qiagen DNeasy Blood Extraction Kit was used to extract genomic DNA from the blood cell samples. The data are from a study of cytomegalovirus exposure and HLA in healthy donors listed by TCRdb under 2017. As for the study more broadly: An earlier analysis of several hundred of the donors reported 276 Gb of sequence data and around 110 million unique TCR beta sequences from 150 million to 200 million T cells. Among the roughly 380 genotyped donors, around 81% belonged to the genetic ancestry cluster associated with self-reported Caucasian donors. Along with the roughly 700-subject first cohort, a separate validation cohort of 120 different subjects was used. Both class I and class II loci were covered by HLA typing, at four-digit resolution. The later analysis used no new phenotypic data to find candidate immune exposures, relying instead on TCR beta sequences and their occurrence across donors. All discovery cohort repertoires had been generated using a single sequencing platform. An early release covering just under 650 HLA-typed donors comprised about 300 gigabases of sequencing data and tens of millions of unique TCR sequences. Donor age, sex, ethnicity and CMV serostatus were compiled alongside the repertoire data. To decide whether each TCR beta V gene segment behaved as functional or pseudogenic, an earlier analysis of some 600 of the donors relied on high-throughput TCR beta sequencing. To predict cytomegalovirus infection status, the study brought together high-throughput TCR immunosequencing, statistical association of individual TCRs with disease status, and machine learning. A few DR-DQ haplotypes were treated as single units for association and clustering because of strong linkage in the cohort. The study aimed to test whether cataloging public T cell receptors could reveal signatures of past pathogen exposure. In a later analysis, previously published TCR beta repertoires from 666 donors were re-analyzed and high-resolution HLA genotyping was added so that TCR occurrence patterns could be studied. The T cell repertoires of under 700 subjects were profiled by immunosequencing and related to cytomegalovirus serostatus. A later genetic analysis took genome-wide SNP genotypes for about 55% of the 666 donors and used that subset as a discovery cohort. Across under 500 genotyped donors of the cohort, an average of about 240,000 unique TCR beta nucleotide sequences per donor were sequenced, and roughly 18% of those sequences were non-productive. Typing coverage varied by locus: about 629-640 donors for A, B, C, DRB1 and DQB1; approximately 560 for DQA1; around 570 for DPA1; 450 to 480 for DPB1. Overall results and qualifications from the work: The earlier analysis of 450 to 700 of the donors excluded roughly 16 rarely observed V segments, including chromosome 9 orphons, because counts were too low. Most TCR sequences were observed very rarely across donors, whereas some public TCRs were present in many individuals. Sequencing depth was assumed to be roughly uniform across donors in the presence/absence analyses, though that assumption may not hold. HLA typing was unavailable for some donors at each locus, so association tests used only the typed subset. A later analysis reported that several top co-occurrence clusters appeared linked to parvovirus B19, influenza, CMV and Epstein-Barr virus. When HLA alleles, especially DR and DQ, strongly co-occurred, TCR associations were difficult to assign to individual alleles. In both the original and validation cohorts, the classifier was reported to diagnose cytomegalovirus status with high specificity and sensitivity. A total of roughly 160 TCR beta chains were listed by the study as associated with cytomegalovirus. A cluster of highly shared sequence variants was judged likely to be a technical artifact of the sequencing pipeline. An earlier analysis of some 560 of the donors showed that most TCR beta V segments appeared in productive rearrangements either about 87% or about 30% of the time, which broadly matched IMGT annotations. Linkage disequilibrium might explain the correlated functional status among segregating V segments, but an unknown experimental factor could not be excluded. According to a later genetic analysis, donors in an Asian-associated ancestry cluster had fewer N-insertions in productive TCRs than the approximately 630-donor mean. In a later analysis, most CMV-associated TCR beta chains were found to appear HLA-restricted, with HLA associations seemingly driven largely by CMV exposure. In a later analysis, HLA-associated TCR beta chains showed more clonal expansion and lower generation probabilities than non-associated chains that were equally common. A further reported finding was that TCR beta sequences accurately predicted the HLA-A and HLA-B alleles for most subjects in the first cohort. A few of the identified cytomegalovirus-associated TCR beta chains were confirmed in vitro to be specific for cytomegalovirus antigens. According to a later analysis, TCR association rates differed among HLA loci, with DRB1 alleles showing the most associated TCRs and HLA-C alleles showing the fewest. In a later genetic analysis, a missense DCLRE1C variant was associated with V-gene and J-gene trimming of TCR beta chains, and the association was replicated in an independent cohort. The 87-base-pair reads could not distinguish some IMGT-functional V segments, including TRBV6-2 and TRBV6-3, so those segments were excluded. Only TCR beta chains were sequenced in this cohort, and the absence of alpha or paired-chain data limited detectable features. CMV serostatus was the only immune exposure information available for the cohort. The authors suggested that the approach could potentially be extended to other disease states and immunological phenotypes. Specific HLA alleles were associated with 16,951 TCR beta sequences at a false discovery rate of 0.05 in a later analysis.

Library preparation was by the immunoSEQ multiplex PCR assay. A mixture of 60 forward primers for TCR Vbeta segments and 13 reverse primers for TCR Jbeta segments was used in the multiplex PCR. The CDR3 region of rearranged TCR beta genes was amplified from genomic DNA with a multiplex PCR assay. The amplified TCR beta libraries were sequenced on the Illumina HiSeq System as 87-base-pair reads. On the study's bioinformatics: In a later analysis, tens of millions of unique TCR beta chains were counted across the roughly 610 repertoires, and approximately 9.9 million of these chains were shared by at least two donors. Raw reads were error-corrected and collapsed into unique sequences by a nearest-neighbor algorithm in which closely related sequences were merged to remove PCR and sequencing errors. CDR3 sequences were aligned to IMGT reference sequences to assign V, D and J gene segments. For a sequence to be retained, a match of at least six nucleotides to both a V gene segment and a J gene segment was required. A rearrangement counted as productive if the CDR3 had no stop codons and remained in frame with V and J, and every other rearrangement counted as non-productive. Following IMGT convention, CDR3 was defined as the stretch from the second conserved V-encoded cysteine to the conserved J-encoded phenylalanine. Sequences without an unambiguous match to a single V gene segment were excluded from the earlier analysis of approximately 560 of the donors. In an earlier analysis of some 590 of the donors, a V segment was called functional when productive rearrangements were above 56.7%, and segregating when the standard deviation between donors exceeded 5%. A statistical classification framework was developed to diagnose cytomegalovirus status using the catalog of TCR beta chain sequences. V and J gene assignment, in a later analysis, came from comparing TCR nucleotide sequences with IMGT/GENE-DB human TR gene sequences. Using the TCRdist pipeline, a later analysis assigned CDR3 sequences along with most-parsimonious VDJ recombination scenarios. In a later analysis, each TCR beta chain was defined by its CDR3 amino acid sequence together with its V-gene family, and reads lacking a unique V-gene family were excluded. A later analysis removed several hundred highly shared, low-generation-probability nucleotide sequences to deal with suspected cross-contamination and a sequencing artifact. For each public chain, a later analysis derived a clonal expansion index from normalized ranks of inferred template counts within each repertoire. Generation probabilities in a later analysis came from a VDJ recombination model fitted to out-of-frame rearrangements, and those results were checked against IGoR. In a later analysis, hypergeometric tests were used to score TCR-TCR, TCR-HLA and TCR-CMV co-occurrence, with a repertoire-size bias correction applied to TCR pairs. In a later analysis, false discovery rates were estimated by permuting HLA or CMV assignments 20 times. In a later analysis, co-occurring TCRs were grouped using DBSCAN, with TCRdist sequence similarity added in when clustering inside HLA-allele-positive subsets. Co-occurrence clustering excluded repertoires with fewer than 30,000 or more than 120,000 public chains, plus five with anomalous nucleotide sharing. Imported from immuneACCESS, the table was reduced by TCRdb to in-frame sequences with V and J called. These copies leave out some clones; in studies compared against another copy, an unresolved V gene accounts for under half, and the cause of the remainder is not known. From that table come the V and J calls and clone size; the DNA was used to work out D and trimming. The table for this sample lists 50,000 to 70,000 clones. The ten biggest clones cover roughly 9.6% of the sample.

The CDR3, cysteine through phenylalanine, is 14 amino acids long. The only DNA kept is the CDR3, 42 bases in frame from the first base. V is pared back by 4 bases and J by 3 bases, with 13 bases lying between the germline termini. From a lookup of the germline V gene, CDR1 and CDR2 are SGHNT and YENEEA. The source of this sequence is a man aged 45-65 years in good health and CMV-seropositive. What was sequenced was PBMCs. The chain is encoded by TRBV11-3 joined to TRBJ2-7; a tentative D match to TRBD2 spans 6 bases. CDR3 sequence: CASSSPGTDYEQYF. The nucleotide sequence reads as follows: TGTGCCAGCAGCTCCCCCGGGACTGACTACGAGCAGTACTTC.